These 32 T cell receptor beta chains were sequenced from one sample in a study of immune aging and cytomegalovirus after organ transplant. Cells were captured in microwells, and libraries were made with BD Rhapsody targeted mRNA and AbSeq chemistry. TCRdb called the single-cell sequencing reads again in MiXCR, with one record for every CDR3 protein. The sample includes tens of thousands of distinct CDR3 sequences, 35% to 40% of them seen just once. Their antigen targets remain unknown. The time point here: five sample-tagged time points from pre-transplant (day -1) to day 368 post-transplant, pooled. The sequencing used CMV peptide-activated CD4+ and CD8+ T cells sorted from blood, collected at five time points, pooled. Subset denoted: sorted CD8+CD137+ and CD4+CD154+ T cells after roughly 13 h CMV IE-1 peptide stimulation. These receptors came from a female donor who had a heart transplant and CMV viremia.

About this clonotype itself: Its ends do not fully match the called genes, so a read error is possible. The chain employs TRBV6-2 or TRBV6-3 and TRBJ1-1, with TRBD1 matching 8 bases. Looked up from germline, CDR1 is MNHEY and CDR2 is SVGEGT. The CDR3 is 13 residues long. CDR3 sequence: CASRDRVNAEALF. The CDR3 nucleotides are TGTGCCAGCAGGGACAGGGTGAACGCTGAAGCTCTCTTT.

Here the CDR3 DNA reads TGTGCCAGCAGCTCGAAGACAGGGGAGCAAGAGACCCAGTACTTC. Translated, it gives CASSSKTGEQETQYF. The chain recombines TRBV7-9 with TRBJ2-5, with TRBD1 identical over 8 bases. CDR3 length equals 15 residues. CDR1 SEHNR and CDR2 FQNEAQ come from the germline V gene (reference sequence). Losses at the gene ends were 4 bases for V and 2 bases for J; bases not matched to a gene: 6. The full variable domain, its missing parts supplied by reference TRBV7-9 and TRBJ2-5, is DTGVSQNPRHKITKRGQNVTFRCDPISEHNRLYWYRQTLGQGPEFLTYFQNEAQLEKSRLLSDRFSAERPKGSFSTLEIQRTEQGDSAMYLCASSSKTGEQETQYFGPGTRLLVL.

This clonotype is medium-sized in the sample. The chain employs TRBV28 and TRBJ2-5; D possibly corresponds to TRBD1 (6 bases). V lost 6 bases and J 5 bases, leaving 22 bases between the germline ends. The CDR3 has 16 amino acids. Germline V gene lookup returns CDR1 MDHEN and CDR2 SYDVKM. CDR3 in DNA: TGTGCCAGCAGATCACAGGGTGGGCTCAGGAGGGAGACCCAGTACTTC. Its protein product is CASRSQGGLRRETQYF.

This clonotype was seen only a few times. The V and J genes are TRBV20-1 and TRBJ2-3, with D unresolved. The CDR3 spans 15 residues. Germline V lookup: CDR1 DFQATT, CDR2 SNEGSKA (reference sequence). V was clipped by 3 bases and J by 10 bases, with 23 bases between them. The CDR3 nucleotides read TGCAGTGCTAGTGAAGGCCAGCTAGGTCTTGGATCGCAGTATTTT. Its protein is CSASEGQLGLGSQYF.

The chain uses TRBV7-2 and TRBJ1-1; D may be TRBD1 (5 bases). The CDR3 runs 14 residues. Germline V gene data show CDR1 as SGHTA and CDR2 as FQGNSA. Trimming shortened V by 1 base and J by 3 bases, and 9 bases separated the two germline ends. The CDR3 spells CASSLGGGYTEAFF. DNA for the CDR3: TGTGCCAGCAGCTTAGGGGGGGGGTACACTGAAGCTTTCTTT.

This clonotype is deemed medium-sized. The gene calls are TRBV5-4 and TRBJ2-7; a weak D match, TRBD1 (6 bases). Trimming cost V 3 bases and J 2 bases, with 15 bases left between them. CDR3 length equals 15 residues. CDR1 and CDR2 from the germline V gene are SGHNT and YYREEE (reference sequence). CDR3 bases: TGTGCCAGCAGCTCCTTCGAGACAGGAACCTACGAGCAGTACTTC. Protein sequence: CASSSFETGTYEQYF.

This chain uses TRBV12-3 or TRBV12-4 with TRBJ1-1; TRBD1 agrees at 7 bases. With V trimmed by 4 bases and J by 1 base, 3 bases remained unmatched. The CDR3 sequence is 14 residues long. The CDR3 DNA is TGTGCCAGCAGTTGGGGACAGCCGAACACTGAAGCTTTCTTT. This gives the protein CASSWGQPNTEAFF.

This clonotype came up once. The chain couples TRBV5-8 to TRBJ2-7; D perhaps matches TRBD2 (6 bases). The CDR3 extends over 16 amino acids. Germline V gene data show CDR1 as SGHTS and CDR2 as YDEGEE. V was shortened by 4 bases and J by 4 bases, with 21 bases between the two germline ends. CDR3 nucleotide sequence: TGTGCCAGCAGCCGCTCGTTCGGGGGAGATTTGTACGAGCAGTACTTC. It specifies CASSRSFGGDLYEQYF.

V is TRBV5-8 and J is TRBJ2-1; D may match TRBD1 or TRBD2 (5 bases each). CDR1 is SGHTS and CDR2 is YDEGEE in the germline V gene. The CDR3 runs 15 residues. The germline V and J ends were trimmed by 0 bases and 2 bases, with 9 bases remaining between them. The chain's CDR3 is CASSLGGITYNEQFF. The CDR3 region has the DNA TGTGCCAGCAGCTTGGGGGGGATTACCTACAATGAGCAGTTCTTC.

The chain couples TRBV19 to TRBJ2-7, with D perhaps matching TRBD2 (6 bases). This CDR3 has 12 amino acids. Germline CDR1 is LNHDA and CDR2 is SQIVND (reference sequence). The germline V and J ends were trimmed by 3 bases and 4 bases, with 7 bases remaining between them. The CDR3 DNA reads as TGTGCCAGTAGTATCGGGGGTTACGAGCAGTACTTC. Protein sequence: CASSIGGYEQYF.

A remark on this clonotype: The germline gene is not matched at one end of the junction; a read error may be the cause. CDR3 sequence reads: CASSMWDSDPPQRF. In DNA form, the CDR3 reads TGTGCCAGTAGTATGTGGGATTCCGATCCGCCCCAGCGTTTT. V usage is TRBV19 and J usage is TRBJ1-5; unclear D gene. The CDR3 runs 14 residues. The V gene's germline CDR1 is LNHDA and CDR2 SQIVND (reference sequence).

This clonotype is labeled medium-sized. The rearrangement links TRBV27 to TRBJ2-1; 11 nucleotides match TRBD2. V gave up 2 bases and J gave up 3 bases; unmatched junction bases: 0. CDR1 and CDR2 from the germline V gene are MNHEY and SMNVEV (reference sequence). This CDR3 contains 15 residues. DNA of the CDR3: TGTGCCAGCAGTTTAACTAGCGGGAGCTACAATGAGCAGTTCTTC. Amino acids: CASSLTSGSYNEQFF.

The chain recombines TRBV6-2 or TRBV6-3 with TRBJ2-1; D is perhaps TRBD2 (5 bases). Per the germline V gene, CDR1 is MNHEY and CDR2 is SVGEGT. The V end lost 6 bases, the J end lost 7 bases, and 13 bases lay between the germline ends. The CDR3 runs to 13 residues. As DNA, the CDR3 is TGTGCCAGCAGCCCCGGGAATTTGAATGAGCAGTTCTTC. Translated: CASSPGNLNEQFF.

The V and J genes are TRBV29-1 and TRBJ2-5, with 8 nucleotides matching TRBD2. Germline CDR1 SQVTM, CDR2 ANQGSEA. Trimming took 6 bases from V and 5 from J; bases not matched to a gene: 14. This CDR3 comprises 15 residues. CDR3 DNA sequence: TGCAGCGTCAACAAGCGGGGGAGGCCGGCTGAGACCCAGTACTTC. Amino acids: CSVNKRGRPAETQYF.

This clonotype was seen many times. The chain combines TRBV7-8 with TRBJ2-7; 8 nucleotides line up with TRBD1. Germline CDR1 is SGHVS and CDR2 is FQNEAQ. The V and J ends lost 5 bases and 9 bases, in that order; junction bases with no gene match: 9. CDR3 length equals 13 residues. DNA of the CDR3: TGTGCCAGCAGCCTTGGGACAGGTCGTGGGCAGTACTTC. It is translated as CASSLGTGRGQYF.

In this sample, this clonotype is medium-sized. As DNA, the CDR3 is TGTGCCAGCAGCGTAGGTTCAGGGACAGATACGCAGTATTTT. Its protein is CASSVGSGTDTQYF. This chain uses TRBV9 with TRBJ2-3; D perhaps matches TRBD1 (5 bases). V dropped 0 bases and J dropped 3 bases, with 8 bases sitting between them. Germline CDR1 is SGDLS and CDR2 is YYNGEE. This CDR3 has 14 residues.

Many counts were recorded for this clonotype. J is TRBJ2-3 and V is TRBV29-1; no definite D call. The V gene lost 4 bases and the J gene lost 3 bases, with 5 bases spanning the gap. Germline V gene lookup returns CDR1 SQVTM and CDR2 ANQGSEA. This CDR3 region has 11 residues. CDR3 DNA sequence: TGCAGCGTTGCCCGTACAGATACGCAGTATTTT. Translation gives CSVARTDTQYF.

Sample share makes this clonotype medium-sized (0.01 to 0.1%). The chain uses TRBV20-1 and TRBJ2-3, with TRBD2 matching over 11 bases. J gave up 2 bases and V 3 bases, and 7 bases lay outside the gene matches. CDR3 size: 16 residues. CDR1 and CDR2 (germline): DFQATT, SNEGSKA (reference sequence). The CDR3: CSARLAGGPLTDTQYF. The CDR3 DNA reads as TGCAGTGCTAGGCTAGCGGGAGGTCCCCTCACAGATACGCAGTATTTT.

This sequence joins TRBV25-1 and TRBJ2-5, with 10 bases lining up with TRBD1. After removal of 7 bases from V and 1 base from J, the junction contained 6 bases not matched to a gene. The CDR3 has 15 amino acids. CDR1 and CDR2 (germline): MGHDK, SYGVNS. The CDR3 DNA is TGTGCCAGCACTAAGGGACAGGGGCCCCAAGAGACCCAGTACTTC. The encoded protein is CASTKGQGPQETQYF.

This clonotype was counted a few times. A much larger clone lies one base from this, so it may be a read error. The chain employs TRBV11-2 and TRBJ1-2; tentative D call: TRBD1 (5 bases). CDR3 length: 13 amino acids. The V gene's germline CDR1 is SGHAT and CDR2 FQNNGV. CDR3 region: CTSSYGQNYGYTF. As DNA, the CDR3 is TGTACCAGCAGCTACGGACAAAACTATGGCTACACCTTC. Full variable domain (outside the CDR3, taken from reference TRBV11-2 and TRBJ1-2): EAGVAQSPRYKIIEKRQSVAFWCNPISGHATLYWYQQILGQGPKLLIQFQNNGVVDDSQLPKDRFSAERLKGVDSTLKIQPAKLEDSAVYLCTSSYGQNYGYTFGSGTRLTVV.

This clonotype came up once. The V and J genes are TRBV9 and TRBJ2-1; D unresolved. V shed 0 bases and J shed 9 bases, with 10 bases lying between them. CDR3 length: 13 amino acids. Germline V lookup: CDR1 SGDLS, CDR2 YYNGEE. The CDR3 DNA follows: TGTGCCAGCAGCGTAGGAGCACCCGGTGAGCAGTTCTTC. It yields the protein CASSVGAPGEQFF.

The rearrangement links TRBV5-1 to TRBJ2-1; TRBD2 agrees at 8 bases. This CDR3 contains 17 residues. The germline V gene encodes CDR1 SGHRS and CDR2 YFSETQ. V gave up 4 bases and J gave up 4 bases; unmatched junction bases: 13. Here the CDR3 reads CASSPGGAGVVYNEQFF. The CDR3 DNA is TGCGCCAGCAGCCCCGGGGGGGCGGGAGTGGTTTACAATGAGCAGTTCTTC.

This clonotype was seen at least ten times. The chain is built from TRBV6-1 and TRBJ1-1; D call uncertain. CDR1 MNHNS and CDR2 SASEGT come from the germline V gene. This CDR3 comprises 13 residues. The V and J ends lost 10 bases and 1 base respectively, with 13 bases between them. CDR3 sequence (DNA): TGTGCCATCACTAAACCCGGGAACACTGAAGCTTTCTTT. It translates to CAITKPGNTEAFF.

The V and J genes are TRBV19 and TRBJ2-3; weak D call: TRBD2 (5 bases). The germline V gene has CDR1 LNHDA and CDR2 SQIVND (reference sequence). Trimming removed 6 bases at V and 6 bases at J, with 19 bases between. This CDR3 has 15 amino acids. CDR3 loop: CASSNPGLAVDTQYF. CDR3 bases: TGTGCCAGTAGCAACCCGGGGTTAGCAGTGGATACGCAGTATTTT.

The table lists this clonotype with a few counts. The chain recombines TRBV30 with TRBJ2-1, with 10 bases fitting TRBD2. Germline V gene sequence: CDR1 GTSNPN, CDR2 SVGIG (reference sequence). This CDR3 is built from 15 residues. The V gene end was trimmed by 0 bases and the J gene end by 3 bases; junction bases not matched to a gene: 2. The CDR3, as DNA: TGTGCCTGGAGTGTAGGGACTAGCGTCTACAATGAGCAGTTCTTC. This translates into CAWSVGTSVYNEQFF.

This clonotype was recorded many times. Being one base from a much bigger clone, this may be a read error. The V call is TRBV5-1, the J call TRBJ2-7, with D uncertain. Germline V gene lookup returns CDR1 SGHRS and CDR2 YFSETQ. The CDR3 length is 14 residues. The CDR3 is CASSLASRSYERYF. CDR3 DNA sequence: TGCGCCAGCAGCTTGGCCAGCAGATCCTACGAGCGGTACTTC.

The chain employs TRBV6-1 and TRBJ1-4; D perhaps matches TRBD1 (6 bases). The CDR3 contains 14 residues. V was trimmed by 3 bases and J by 5 bases, leaving 10 bases between them. Per the germline V gene, CDR1 is MNHNS and CDR2 is SASEGT. CDR3 in DNA: TGTGCCAGCAGTGACAGAACAGGGAATGAAAAACTGTTTTTT. Its translation is CASSDRTGNEKLFF.

The V call is TRBV5-4, the J call TRBJ2-5; D is ambiguous. Germline CDR1 is SGHNT and CDR2 is YYREEE (reference sequence). V lost 4 bases and J lost 2, with 3 bases in between. CDR3 length: 11 residues. The CDR3 loop reads CASSVQETQYF. The CDR3 nucleotides read TGTGCCAGCAGCGTTCAAGAGACCCAGTACTTC.

Here the CDR3 reads CASTGGSPDTQYF. The CDR3 coding sequence is TGTGCCAGCACCGGCGGGAGTCCCGATACGCAGTATTTT. V usage is TRBV6-1 and J usage is TRBJ2-3; 7 bases match TRBD2. After removal of 7 bases from V and 6 bases from J, the junction contained 7 bases not matched to a gene. Germline-derived CDR1 and CDR2 are MNHNS and SASEGT. CDR3 length: 13 residues.

The chain employs TRBV30 and TRBJ2-7; TRBD1 is a possible D gene (6 bases). Per the germline V gene, CDR1 is GTSNPN and CDR2 is SVGIG (reference sequence). The CDR3 consists of 14 residues. V lost 2 bases and J lost 2, with 13 bases in between. CDR3 coding DNA: TGTGCCTGGAGTCAGAGGGGGTGGACCTACGAGCAGTACTTC. This gives the protein CAWSQRGWTYEQYF. Full variable domain (outside the CDR3, taken from reference TRBV30 and TRBJ2-7): SQTIHQWPATLVQPVGSPLSLECTVEGTSNPNLYWYRQAAGRGLQLLFYSVGIGQISSEVPQNLSASRPQDRQFILSSKKLLLSDSGFYLCAWSQRGWTYEQYFGPGTRLTVT.

This clonotype was seen at least ten times. The CDR3 end shows no conserved phenylalanine or tryptophan, and so a read error is likely. V usage is TRBV2 and J usage is TRBJ1-4; weak D call: TRBD1 (5 bases). Germline loops: CDR1 SNHLY, CDR2 FYNNEI. The CDR3 contains 14 residues. The V and J ends lost 6 bases and 4 bases respectively, with 12 bases between them. CDR3 in amino acids: CASRYGAGNEKLFS. Written as DNA, the CDR3 is TGTGCCAGCAGATACGGGGCCGGTAATGAAAAACTGTTTTCT.

The chain has TRBV30 and TRBJ2-2; no clear D. This CDR3 is 11 amino acids long. CDR1 and CDR2 (germline): GTSNPN, SVGIG (reference sequence). Trimming pared 6 bases from V and 6 bases from J, leaving 8 bases between. In DNA, the CDR3 is TGTGCCTGTTCCGACTCCGGGGAGCTGTTTTTT. Its protein is CACSDSGELFF.